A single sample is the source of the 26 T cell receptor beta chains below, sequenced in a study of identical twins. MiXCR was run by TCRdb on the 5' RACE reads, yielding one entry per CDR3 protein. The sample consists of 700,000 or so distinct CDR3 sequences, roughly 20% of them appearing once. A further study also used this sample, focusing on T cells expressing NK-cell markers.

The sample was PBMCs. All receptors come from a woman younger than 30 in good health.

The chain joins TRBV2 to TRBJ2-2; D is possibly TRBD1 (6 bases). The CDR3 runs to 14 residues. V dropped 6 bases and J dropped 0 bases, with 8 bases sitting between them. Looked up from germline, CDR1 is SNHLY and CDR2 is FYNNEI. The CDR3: CASRTGPNTGELFF. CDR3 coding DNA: TGTGCCAGCAGAACAGGGCCGAACACCGGGGAGCTGTTTTTT.

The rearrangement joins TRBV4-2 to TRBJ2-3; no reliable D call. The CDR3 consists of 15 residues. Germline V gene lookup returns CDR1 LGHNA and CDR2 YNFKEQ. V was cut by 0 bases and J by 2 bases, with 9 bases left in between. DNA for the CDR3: TGTGCCAGCAGCCAAGAAAGGACCTCCACAGATACGCAGTATTTT. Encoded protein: CASSQERTSTDTQYF.

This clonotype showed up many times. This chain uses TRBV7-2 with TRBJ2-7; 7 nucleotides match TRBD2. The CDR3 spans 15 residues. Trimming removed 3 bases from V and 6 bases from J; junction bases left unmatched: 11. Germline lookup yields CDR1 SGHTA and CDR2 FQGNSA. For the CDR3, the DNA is TGTGCCAGCAGCTTCCTACTAGCGCGATCGTCCGAGCAGTACTTC. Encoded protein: CASSFLLARSSEQYF. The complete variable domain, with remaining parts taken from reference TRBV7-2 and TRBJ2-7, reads GAGVSQSPSNKVTEKGKDVELRCDPISGHTALYWYRQSLGQGLEFLIYFQGNSAPDKSGLPSDRFSAERTGGSVSTLTIQRTQQEDSAVYLCASSFLLARSSEQYFGPGTRLTVT.

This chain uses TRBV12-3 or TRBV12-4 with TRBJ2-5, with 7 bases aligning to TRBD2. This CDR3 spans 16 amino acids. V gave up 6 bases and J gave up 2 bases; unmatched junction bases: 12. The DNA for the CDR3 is TGTGCCAGCAGCCCCAATTTGGCGGGGGTACAAGAGACCCAGTACTTC. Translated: CASSPNLAGVQETQYF.

In DNA form, the CDR3 reads TGTGCCAGCAGTACCGGGACAGGGAACATTCAGTACTTC. This gives the protein CASSTGTGNIQYF. The J gene is TRBJ2-4, the V gene TRBV27; the match to TRBD1 covers 9 bases. Germline-derived CDR1 and CDR2 are MNHEY and SMNVEV (reference sequence). V was pared by 5 bases and J by 7 bases, with 3 bases of the junction left unmatched. The CDR3 has 13 amino acids.

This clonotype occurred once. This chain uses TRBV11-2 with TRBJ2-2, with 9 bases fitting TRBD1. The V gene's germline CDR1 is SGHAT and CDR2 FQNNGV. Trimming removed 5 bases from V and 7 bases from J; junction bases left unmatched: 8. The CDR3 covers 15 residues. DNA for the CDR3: TGTGCCAGCAGCCGGAACAGGGGGCAGAACGGGGAGCTGTTTTTT. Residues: CASSRNRGQNGELFF.

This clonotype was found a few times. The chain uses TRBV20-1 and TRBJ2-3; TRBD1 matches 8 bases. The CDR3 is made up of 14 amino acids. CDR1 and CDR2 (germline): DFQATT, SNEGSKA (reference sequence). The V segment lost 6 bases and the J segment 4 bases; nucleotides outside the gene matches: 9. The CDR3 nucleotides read TGCAGTGCCCTACTTGGACAGGGCGCAGATACGCAGTATTTT. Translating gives CSALLGQGADTQYF.

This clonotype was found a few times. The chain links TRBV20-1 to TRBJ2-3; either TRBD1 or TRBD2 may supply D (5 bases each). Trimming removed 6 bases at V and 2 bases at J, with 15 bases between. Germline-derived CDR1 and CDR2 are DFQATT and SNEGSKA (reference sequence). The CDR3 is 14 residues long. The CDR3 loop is CSAGPGRDTDTQYF. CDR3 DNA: TGCAGTGCGGGGCCGGGCCGGGACACAGATACGCAGTATTTT.

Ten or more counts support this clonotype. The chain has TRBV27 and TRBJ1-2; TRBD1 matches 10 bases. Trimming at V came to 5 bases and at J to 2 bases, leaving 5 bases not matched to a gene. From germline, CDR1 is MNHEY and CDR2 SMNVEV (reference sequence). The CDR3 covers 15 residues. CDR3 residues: CASSLMGQGNYGYTF. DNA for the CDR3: TGTGCCAGCAGTCTCATGGGACAGGGGAACTATGGCTACACCTTC.

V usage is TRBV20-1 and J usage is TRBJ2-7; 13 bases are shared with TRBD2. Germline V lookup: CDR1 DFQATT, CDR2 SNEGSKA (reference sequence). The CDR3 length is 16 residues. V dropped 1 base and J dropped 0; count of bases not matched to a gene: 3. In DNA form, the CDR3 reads TGCAGTGCTAGAGTTTGGACTAGCGGGAGCTCCTACGAGCAGTACTTC. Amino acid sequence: CSARVWTSGSSYEQYF.

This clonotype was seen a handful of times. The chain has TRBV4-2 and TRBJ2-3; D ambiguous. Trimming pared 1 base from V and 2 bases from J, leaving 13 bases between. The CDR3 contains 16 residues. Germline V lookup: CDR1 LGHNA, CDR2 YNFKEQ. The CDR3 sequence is CASSQVSAGYTDTQYF. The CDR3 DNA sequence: TGTGCCAGCAGCCAAGTCAGTGCCGGGTACACAGATACGCAGTATTTT.

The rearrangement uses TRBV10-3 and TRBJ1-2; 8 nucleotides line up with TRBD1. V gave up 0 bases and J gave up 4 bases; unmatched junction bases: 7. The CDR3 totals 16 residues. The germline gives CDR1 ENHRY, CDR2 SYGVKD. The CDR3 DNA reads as TGTGCCATCAGTGAGTCGAAGCGGACAGGGAGCTATGGCTACACCTTC. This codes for CAISESKRTGSYGYTF.

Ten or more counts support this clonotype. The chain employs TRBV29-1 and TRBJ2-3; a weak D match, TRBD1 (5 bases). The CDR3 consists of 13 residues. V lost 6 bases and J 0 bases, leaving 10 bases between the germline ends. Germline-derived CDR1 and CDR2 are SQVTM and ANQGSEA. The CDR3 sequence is CSVMDISTDTQYF. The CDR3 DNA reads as TGCAGCGTGATGGACATTAGCACAGATACGCAGTATTTT.

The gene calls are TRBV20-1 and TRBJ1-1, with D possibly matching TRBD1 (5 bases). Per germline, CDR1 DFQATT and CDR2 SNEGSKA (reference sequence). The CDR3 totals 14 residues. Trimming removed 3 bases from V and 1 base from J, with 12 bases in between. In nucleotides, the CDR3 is TGCAGTGCTAGGCCGCCCGGGGGGAACACTGAAGCTTTCTTT. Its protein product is CSARPPGGNTEAFF.

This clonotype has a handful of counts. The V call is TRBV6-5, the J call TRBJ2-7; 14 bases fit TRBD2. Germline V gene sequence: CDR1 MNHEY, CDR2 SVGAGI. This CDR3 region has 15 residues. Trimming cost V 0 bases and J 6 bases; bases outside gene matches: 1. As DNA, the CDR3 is TGTGCCAGCAGTTACTCGGGACTAGCGGGAGTCGAGCAGTACTTC. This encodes CASSYSGLAGVEQYF.

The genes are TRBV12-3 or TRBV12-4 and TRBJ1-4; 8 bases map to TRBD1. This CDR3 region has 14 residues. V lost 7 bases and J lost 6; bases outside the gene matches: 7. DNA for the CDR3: TGTGCCAGCATGCAGGGGGCGAGGGATGAAAAACTGTTTTTT. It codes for CASMQGARDEKLFF.

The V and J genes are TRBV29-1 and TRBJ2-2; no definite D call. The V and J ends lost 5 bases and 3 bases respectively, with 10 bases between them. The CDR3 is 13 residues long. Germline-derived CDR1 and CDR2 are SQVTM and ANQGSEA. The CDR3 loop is CSVSAVHTGELFF. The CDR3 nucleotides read TGCAGCGTTTCGGCGGTACACACCGGGGAGCTGTTTTTT.

The CDR3 DNA is TGTGCCAGCAGCTTAGATGCGACAGGGTACAAGCAGTACTTC. Protein sequence: CASSLDATGYKQYF. This chain links TRBV7-2 with TRBJ2-7, with TRBD1 matching 7 bases. This CDR3 is 14 amino acids long. Losses at the gene ends were 1 base for V and 8 bases for J; bases not matched to a gene: 8. The germline V gene encodes CDR1 SGHTA and CDR2 FQGNSA.

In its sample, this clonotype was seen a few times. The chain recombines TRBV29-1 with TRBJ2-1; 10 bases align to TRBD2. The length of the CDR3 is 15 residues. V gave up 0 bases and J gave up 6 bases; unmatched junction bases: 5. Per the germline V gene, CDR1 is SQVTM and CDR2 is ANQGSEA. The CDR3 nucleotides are TGCAGCGTTGAAGATCGAGCGGGGGGGCCCAATGAGCAGTTCTTC. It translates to CSVEDRAGGPNEQFF.

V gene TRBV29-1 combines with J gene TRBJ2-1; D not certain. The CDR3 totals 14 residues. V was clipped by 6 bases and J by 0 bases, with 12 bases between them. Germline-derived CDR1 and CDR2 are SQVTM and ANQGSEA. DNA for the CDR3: TGCAGCGTGGAACGGTGGAGCTCCTACAATGAGCAGTTCTTC. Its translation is CSVERWSSYNEQFF.

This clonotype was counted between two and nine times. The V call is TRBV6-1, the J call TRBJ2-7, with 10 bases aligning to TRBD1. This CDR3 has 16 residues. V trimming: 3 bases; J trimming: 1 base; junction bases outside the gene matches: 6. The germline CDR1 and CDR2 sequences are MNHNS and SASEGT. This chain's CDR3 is CASSDAGQGFSYEQYF. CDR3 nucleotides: TGTGCCAGCAGTGATGCGGGACAGGGGTTTTCCTACGAGCAGTACTTC.

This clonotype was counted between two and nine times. CDR3 bases: TGTGCCAGCAGCCAAGTGGGGGGAGGGGATGAGCAGTTCTTC. Protein product: CASSQVGGGDEQFF. The chain has TRBV4-2 and TRBJ2-1; 7 bases match TRBD2. The V gene's germline CDR1 is LGHNA and CDR2 YNFKEQ. V shed 1 base, J shed 8 bases, and the junction held 5 bases outside the gene matches. This CDR3 is 14 amino acids long.

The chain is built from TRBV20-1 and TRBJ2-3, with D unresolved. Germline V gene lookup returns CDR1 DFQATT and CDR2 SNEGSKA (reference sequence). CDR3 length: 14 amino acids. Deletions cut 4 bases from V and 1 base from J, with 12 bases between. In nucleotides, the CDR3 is TGCAGTGCTAAATCGGTCGGTGGCACAGATACGCAGTATTTT. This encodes CSAKSVGGTDTQYF.

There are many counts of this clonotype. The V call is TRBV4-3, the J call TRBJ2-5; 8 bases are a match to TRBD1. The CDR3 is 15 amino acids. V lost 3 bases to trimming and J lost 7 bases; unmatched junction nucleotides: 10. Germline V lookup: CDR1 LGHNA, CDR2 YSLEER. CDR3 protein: CASSQTRDRRGTQYF. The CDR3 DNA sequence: TGCGCCAGCAGCCAGACCCGGGACAGGAGGGGGACCCAGTACTTC.

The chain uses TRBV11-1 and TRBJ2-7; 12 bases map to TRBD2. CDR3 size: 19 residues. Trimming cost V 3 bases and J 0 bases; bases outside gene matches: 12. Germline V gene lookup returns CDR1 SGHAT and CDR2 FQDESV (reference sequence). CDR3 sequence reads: CASSFSTSGGVKRSYEQYF. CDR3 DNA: TGTGCCAGCAGCTTCTCGACTAGCGGGGGTGTTAAACGCTCCTACGAGCAGTACTTC. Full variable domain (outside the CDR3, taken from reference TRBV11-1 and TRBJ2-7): EAEVAQSPRYKITEKSQAVAFWCDPISGHATLYWYRQILGQGPELLVQFQDESVVDDSQLPKDRFSAERLKGVDSTLKIQPAELGDSAMYLCASSFSTSGGVKRSYEQYFGPGTRLTVT.

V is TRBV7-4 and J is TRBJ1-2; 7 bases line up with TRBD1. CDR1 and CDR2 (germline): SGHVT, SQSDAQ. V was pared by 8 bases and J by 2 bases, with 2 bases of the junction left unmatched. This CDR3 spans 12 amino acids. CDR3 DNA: TGTGCCAGCCCGACAGGGAACTATGGCTACACCTTC. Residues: CASPTGNYGYTF.